Listed here are 20 T cell receptor beta chains from one sample, sequenced in a study of blood T cell repertoires in COVID-19. Method: immunoSEQ multiplex PCR; TCRdb's copy keeps in-frame clones and lacks some. The data hold 160,000 or so clones, with 79% observed a single time. The sample was peripheral blood. These receptors all come from a woman aged 55-75 years with COVID-19, enrolled during active disease.

The rearrangement uses TRBV28 and TRBJ2-7; D is possibly TRBD2 (6 bases). Germline values: CDR1 MDHEN, CDR2 SYDVKM. This CDR3 region has 12 residues. Trimming removed 6 bases from V and 5 bases from J, with 11 bases in between. CDR3 nucleotides: TGTGCCAGCAGAGAGACTAGTGACGAGCAGTACTTC. As protein: CASRETSDEQYF.

V gene TRBV6-5 combines with J gene TRBJ2-3; D call uncertain. Germline loops: CDR1 MNHEY, CDR2 SVGAGI. There are 16 residues in the CDR3. V shed 1 base and J shed 2 bases, with 13 bases lying between them. In DNA, the CDR3 is TGTGCCAGCAGTTACTTACAGTTTGGGTCCACAGATACGCAGTATTTT. The encoded protein is CASSYLQFGSTDTQYF.

The rearrangement links TRBV10-3 to TRBJ1-2; tentatively, D is TRBD1 (6 bases). Germline V lookup: CDR1 ENHRY, CDR2 SYGVKD. CDR3 length: 16 residues. V was shortened by 4 bases and J by 2 bases, with 17 bases between the two germline ends. This CDR3 reads CAISVGSLGTNYGYTF. In DNA, the CDR3 is TGTGCCATCAGTGTGGGTAGTCTGGGGACAAACTATGGCTACACCTTC.

The chain combines TRBV14 with TRBJ2-2; D not resolved. The germline gives CDR1 SGHDN, CDR2 FVKESK. With 0 bases removed from V and 7 bases from J, the gap between germline ends came to 6 bases. CDR3 size: 13 residues. CDR3 in DNA: TGTGCCAGCAGCCAAGATTTTATCGGGGAGCTGTTTTTT. It encodes CASSQDFIGELFF.

This clone appeared a single time. The V and J genes are TRBV3-1 (or the pseudogene TRBV3-2) and TRBJ1-6; 9 bases are a match to TRBD1. The CDR3 spans 17 residues. V lost 4 bases, J lost 8 bases, and 12 bases stayed unmatched. The germline gives CDR1 LGHDT, CDR2 YNNKEL (reference sequence). CDR3 coding DNA: TGTGCCAGCAGCCCTCAGGGACAGGGAAACCTCTATTCACCCCTCCACTTT. This sequence encodes CASSPQGQGNLYSPLHF.

Remarks on this clone: This specimen includes other DNA sequences encoding the same CDR3. The V gene is TRBV7-2, the J gene TRBJ2-7; D perhaps matches TRBD2 (5 bases). The CDR3 consists of 14 residues. Germline V CDR1 and CDR2: SGHTA, FQGNSA. Trimming removed 0 bases from V and 0 bases from J, with 6 bases in between. The CDR3 reads CASSLAGSSYEQYF. The CDR3 bases are TGTGCCAGCAGCTTAGCGGGGAGCTCCTACGAGCAGTACTTC.

The sample holds a few counts of this clone. This chain links TRBV5-6 with TRBJ1-1; TRBD1 might be the D (6 bases). Germline CDR1 reads SGHDT; CDR2 reads YYEEEE. Trimming shortened V by 4 bases and J by 3 bases, and 16 bases separated the two germline ends. This CDR3 has 15 residues. CDR3 region: CASSRTTGRDTEAFF. CDR3 coding DNA: TGTGCCAGCAGCCGGACCACAGGGCGTGACACTGAAGCTTTCTTT.

The chain employs TRBV11-2 and TRBJ1-4; tentatively, D is TRBD1 (5 bases). Germline-derived CDR1 and CDR2 are SGHAT and FQNNGV. This CDR3 is 14 amino acids long. V was trimmed by 1 base and J by 11 bases, leaving 14 bases between them. CDR3 residues: CASSLGTLGRKLFF. As DNA, the CDR3 is TGTGCCAGCAGCTTAGGGACACTGGGTCGGAAACTGTTTTTT.

This chain joins TRBV27 and TRBJ2-1; a weak D match, TRBD1 (5 bases). The CDR3 is made up of 13 amino acids. The V and J ends lost 3 bases and 10 bases respectively, with 13 bases between them. The germline gives CDR1 MNHEY, CDR2 SMNVEV (reference sequence). CDR3 residues: CASSFRRVGEQFF. The CDR3 coding sequence is TGTGCCAGCAGTTTTCGCAGGGTAGGGGAGCAGTTCTTC.

The chain combines TRBV5-6 with TRBJ2-2; no clear D. Germline V CDR1 and CDR2: SGHDT, YYEEEE. The CDR3 is 14 amino acids. V gave up 3 bases and J gave up 0 bases, with 6 bases separating them. This CDR3 reads CASSSDTNTGELFF. CDR3 DNA sequence: TGTGCCAGCAGCTCCGACACGAACACCGGGGAGCTGTTTTTT.

V is TRBV7-6 and J is TRBJ2-1; 12 positions agree with TRBD2. J was trimmed by 6 bases and V by 1 base; bases with no gene match: 10. CDR3 size: 18 residues. Germline CDR1 SGHVS, CDR2 FNYEAQ. The CDR3 region is CASSLVWASGRAGNEQFF. The CDR3 DNA reads as TGTGCCAGCAGCTTAGTCTGGGCTAGCGGGAGGGCCGGCAATGAGCAGTTCTTC.

This clone was seen only once. The genes are TRBV5-1 and TRBJ2-7, with 9 bases identical to TRBD2. The CDR3 has 15 amino acids. V gave up 7 bases and J gave up 0 bases; unmatched junction bases: 8. The germline V gene has CDR1 SGHRS and CDR2 YFSETQ. The CDR3 coding sequence is TGCGCCAGCCGCCCCAGCGGGGGGAGCTCCTACGAGCAGTACTTC. Translated, it gives CASRPSGGSSYEQYF.

In this sample, this clone turned up many times. CDR3 bases: TGTGCCAGCAGTCCGGGACTAGCGGGGGGGCAAGAGACCCAGTACTTC. This sequence encodes CASSPGLAGGQETQYF. The V call is TRBV2, the J call TRBJ2-5; 16 bases are a match to TRBD2. The germline V gene has CDR1 SNHLY and CDR2 FYNNEI. Trimming removed 5 bases from V and 2 bases from J; junction bases left unmatched: 2. There are 16 residues in the CDR3.

The sample holds one count of this clone. This chain links TRBV19 with TRBJ2-1; 7 nucleotides match TRBD2. CDR1 and CDR2 (germline): LNHDA, SQIVND (reference sequence). V was pared by 2 bases and J by 10 bases, with 5 bases of the junction left unmatched. The CDR3 totals 13 residues. The CDR3 loop is CASSILEGGEQFF. DNA for the CDR3: TGTGCCAGTAGTATACTAGAGGGAGGGGAGCAGTTCTTC.

The V and J genes are TRBV6-5 and TRBJ2-3; 9 bases line up with TRBD2. Germline lookup yields CDR1 MNHEY and CDR2 SVGAGI. The ends lost 5 bases at V and 5 bases at J; junction bases unmatched: 5. The CDR3 is made up of 14 amino acids. CDR3 DNA sequence: TGTGCCAGCAGTCTCAGCGGGGGGAAAGATACGCAGTATTTT. This sequence encodes CASSLSGGKDTQYF.

The chain links TRBV20-1 to TRBJ2-7; a weak D match, TRBD2 (6 bases). V dropped 3 bases and J dropped 4 bases, with 16 bases sitting between them. CDR1 is DFQATT, CDR2 SNEGSKA, per germline (reference sequence). This CDR3 contains 14 residues. This chain's CDR3 is CSASGGGGRYEQYF. The DNA for the CDR3 is TGCAGTGCTAGTGGGGGAGGAGGGAGGTACGAGCAGTACTTC.

The chain carries TRBV9 and TRBJ2-3; TRBD2 might be the D (6 bases). The V end lost 2 bases, the J end lost 1 base, and 11 bases lay between the germline ends. This CDR3 has 15 amino acids. Germline CDR1 SGDLS, CDR2 YYNGEE. The DNA of the CDR3 is TGTGCCAGCAGCGTGCTGTCTAGCGGCACAGATACGCAGTATTTT. Amino acid sequence: CASSVLSSGTDTQYF.

This chain links TRBV5-5 with TRBJ1-2; TRBD1 matches at 8 bases. The CDR3 covers 16 residues. V lost 7 bases, J lost 3 bases, and 14 bases stayed unmatched. Germline V gene data show CDR1 as SGHKS and CDR2 as YYEKEE (reference sequence). In DNA, the CDR3 is TGTGCCAGCTCCCCCTTGGGAGGACAGGGTGACTATGGCTACACCTTC. Translated, it gives CASSPLGGQGDYGYTF.

The chain carries TRBV9 and TRBJ1-1, with D unresolved. The CDR3 runs to 14 residues. The germline gives CDR1 SGDLS, CDR2 YYNGEE. Trimming stripped 0 bases from V and 3 bases from J, with 9 bases between. Written as DNA, the CDR3 is TGTGCCAGCAGCGTAGCCGGGCGGGACACTGAAGCTTTCTTT. This encodes CASSVAGRDTEAFF.

The CDR3 DNA follows: TGTGCCAGCAGCCAAGATACAGGAAACACTGAAGCTTTCTTT. Translated, it gives CASSQDTGNTEAFF. The V call is TRBV7-9, the J call TRBJ1-1; possibly TRBD1 for D (5 bases). Germline V lookup: CDR1 SEHNR, CDR2 FQNEAQ (reference sequence). Trimming left V 5 bases short and J 2 bases short, with 12 bases between. The CDR3 spans 14 residues.